A selection of T cell receptor beta chains follows, all from one sample in a study of CD8 T cells in ankylosing spondylitis. Each CDR3 protein is one row after TCRdb ran MiXCR on the 5' RACE reads. The repertoire holds over 200,000 distinct CDR3 sequences, with approximately 20% as singletons. The sequencing sample was made of blood, either unsorted or a sorted T cell fraction (not recorded which). All receptors come from a male donor with ankylosing spondylitis. Each CDR3 is given without its conserved first and last residue. Fields, in order: J gene, V gene, CDR3 length, CDR3 protein.

J gene: TRBJ1-2; V gene: TRBV3-1; CDR3 length: 13; CDR3 protein: ASSPGFGGWYGYT
J gene: TRBJ1-1; V gene: TRBV29-1; CDR3 length: 13; CDR3 protein: SAETPQGGNTEAF
J gene: TRBJ2-2; V gene: TRBV5-6; CDR3 length: 14; CDR3 protein: ASSLASGLGTGELF
J gene: TRBJ1-1; V gene: TRBV12-3/TRBV12-4; CDR3 length: 11; CDR3 protein: ASGPGWNTEAF
J gene: TRBJ1-1; V gene: TRBV7-8; CDR3 length: 11; CDR3 protein: ASSKTANTEAF
J gene: TRBJ2-1; V gene: TRBV30; CDR3 length: 12; CDR3 protein: AWSLAGAYNEQF
J gene: TRBJ2-7; V gene: TRBV5-4; CDR3 length: 12; CDR3 protein: ASSSRDGLYEQY
J gene: TRBJ2-7; V gene: TRBV27; CDR3 length: 13; CDR3 protein: ASSLVGGGSYEQY
J gene: TRBJ2-3; V gene: TRBV4-2; CDR3 length: 11; CDR3 protein: ASSQDLGGPEY
J gene: TRBJ2-1; V gene: TRBV6-2/TRBV6-3; CDR3 length: 13; CDR3 protein: ASSYRWREGYEQF
J gene: TRBJ2-7; V gene: TRBV20-1; CDR3 length: 11; CDR3 protein: SARTGGSYEQY
J gene: TRBJ2-5; V gene: TRBV7-9; CDR3 length: 11; CDR3 protein: ASSLVAQETQY
J gene: TRBJ2-3; V gene: TRBV4-2; CDR3 length: 14; CDR3 protein: ASSQDLSGSTDTQY
J gene: TRBJ2-7; V gene: TRBV30; CDR3 length: 9; CDR3 protein: AWSTGSEQY
J gene: TRBJ2-2; V gene: TRBV20-1; CDR3 length: 10; CDR3 protein: SARGQGAELF
J gene: TRBJ2-1; V gene: TRBV10-3; CDR3 length: 12; CDR3 protein: AISESTAYNEQF
J gene: TRBJ1-1; V gene: TRBV9; CDR3 length: 12; CDR3 protein: ASSVAGSNTEAF
J gene: TRBJ2-5; V gene: TRBV20-1; CDR3 length: 12; CDR3 protein: SASRLAGGETQY
J gene: TRBJ2-7; V gene: TRBV4-1; CDR3 length: 13; CDR3 protein: ASSYRQGITYEQY
J gene: TRBJ2-2; V gene: TRBV2; CDR3 length: 13; CDR3 protein: ASSGPIGYTGELF
J gene: TRBJ2-3; V gene: TRBV5-4; CDR3 length: 17; CDR3 protein: ASSSYGQGDTISTDTQY
J gene: TRBJ1-1; V gene: TRBV7-9; CDR3 length: 12; CDR3 protein: ASSPSGKYTEAF
J gene: TRBJ1-1; V gene: TRBV7-9; CDR3 length: 13; CDR3 protein: ASSPGQGVYTEAF
J gene: TRBJ2-1; V gene: TRBV5-4; CDR3 length: 12; CDR3 protein: ASSWAGSYNEQF
J gene: TRBJ2-7; V gene: TRBV11-2; CDR3 length: 11; CDR3 protein: ASSFSGSHEQY
J gene: TRBJ2-7; V gene: TRBV5-1; CDR3 length: 13; CDR3 protein: ASSTGLAGFDEQY
J gene: TRBJ1-1; V gene: TRBV28; CDR3 length: 12; CDR3 protein: ASKTLQFETEAF
J gene: TRBJ2-7; V gene: TRBV28; CDR3 length: 14; CDR3 protein: ATNLRPFGPGSEQY
J gene: TRBJ2-7; V gene: TRBV20-1; CDR3 length: 11; CDR3 protein: SARVTSSYEQY
J gene: TRBJ2-7; V gene: TRBV20-1; CDR3 length: 11; CDR3 protein: SATRDISYEQY
J gene: TRBJ2-7; V gene: TRBV5-1; CDR3 length: 15; CDR3 protein: ASSWTHTGQGAYEQY
J gene: TRBJ2-5; V gene: TRBV11-2; CDR3 length: 15; CDR3 protein: ASSLGLGRAGPGTQY
J gene: TRBJ1-1; V gene: TRBV20-1; CDR3 length: 11; CDR3 protein: SARDRLVTEAF